Given below is one T cell receptor beta chain in context. Individuals aged about 18 to 90 years were recruited from around 22 US areas. Participants had their cohort set by participant-reported clinical history. The data were obtained in a study of blood T cell repertoires in COVID-19. At the level of the study: Nucleic acid was either cDNA or gDNA, and it came from T cells, B-cell-depleted T cells, or PBMCs.

Losses at the gene ends were 5 bases for V and 9 bases for J; bases not matched to a gene: 2. Per germline, CDR1 SGHTA and CDR2 FQGNSA. The CDR3 contains 13 residues. Under the authors' procedure: Amplification with reference gene primers provided the estimates of nucleated cell counts. TCRdb's table, derived via immunoSEQ multiplex PCR, lists solely in-frame clones and lacks some. From that table come the V and J calls and clone size; the DNA was used to work out D and trimming. The sample carries around 450,000 clones, about 85% recorded once. V and J are TRBV7-2 and TRBJ1-6, with TRBD1 identical over 9 bases. The sample consisted of PBMCs or T cells enriched from blood (not recorded which). This sequence originates from a woman aged 18-29 years with acute COVID-19. The CDR3 DNA sequence: TGTGCCAGCAGCCCGGGACAGGGTTCACCCCTCCACTTT. This encodes CASSPGQGSPLHF.